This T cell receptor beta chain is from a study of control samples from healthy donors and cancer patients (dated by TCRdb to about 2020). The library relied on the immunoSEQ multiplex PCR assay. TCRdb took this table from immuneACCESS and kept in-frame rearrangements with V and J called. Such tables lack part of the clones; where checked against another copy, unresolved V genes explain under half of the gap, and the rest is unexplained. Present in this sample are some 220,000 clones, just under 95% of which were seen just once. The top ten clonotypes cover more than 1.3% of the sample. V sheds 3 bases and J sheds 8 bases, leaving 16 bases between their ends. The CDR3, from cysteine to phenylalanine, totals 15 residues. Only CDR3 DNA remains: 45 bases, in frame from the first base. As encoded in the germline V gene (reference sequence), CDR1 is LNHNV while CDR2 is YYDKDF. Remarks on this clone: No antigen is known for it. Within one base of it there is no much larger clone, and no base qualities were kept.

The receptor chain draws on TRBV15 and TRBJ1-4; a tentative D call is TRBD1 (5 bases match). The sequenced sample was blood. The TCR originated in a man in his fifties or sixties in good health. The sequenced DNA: TGTGCCACCAGCAGGGACATCCTAAGCAGGGAAAAACTGTTTTTT. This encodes CATSRDILSREKLFF. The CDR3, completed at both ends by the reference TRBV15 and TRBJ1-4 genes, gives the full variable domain DAMVIQNPRYQVTQFGKPVTLSCSQTLNHNVMYWYQQKSSQAPKLLFHYYDKDFNNEADTPDNFQSRRPNTSFCFLDIRSPGLGDTAMYLCATSRDILSREKLFFGSGTQLSVL.